The 21 T cell receptor beta chains in this list originate from one sample, sequenced in a study of control samples from healthy donors and cancer patients (dated by TCRdb to the early 2020s). Libraries were built with the immunoSEQ multiplex PCR assay. Held by TCRdb, this immuneACCESS table contains in-frame sequences only and omits some clones. Under half of the omission traces to an unresolved V gene where checked; the cause of the rest is unknown. The sample table records some 120,000 clones; about 88% of these occur just once. More than 1.5% of the sample goes to the ten largest clones. Specimen: blood. Receptors were obtained from a man between 18 and 29 years old in good health.

This sequence joins TRBV12-3 or TRBV12-4 and TRBJ1-1; no firm D call. There are 13 residues in the CDR3. The V end lost 5 bases, the J end lost 1 base, and 8 bases lay between the germline ends. CDR3 sequence: CASSQPPNTEAFF. In DNA, the CDR3 is TGTGCCAGCAGTCAGCCACCGAACACTGAAGCTTTCTTT.

The sample holds a few counts of this clone. CDR3 protein: CASSLPLSYEQYF. In DNA form, the CDR3 reads TGTGCCAGCAGCCTCCCCCTGTCGTACGAGCAGTACTTC. The chain links TRBV5-6 to TRBJ2-7, with no clear D. The CDR3 contains 13 residues. V was cut by 4 bases and J by 4 bases, with 12 bases left in between. Germline CDR1 SGHDT, CDR2 YYEEEE.

The rearrangement uses TRBV5-4 and TRBJ2-7; D possibly corresponds to TRBD1 (5 bases). This CDR3 comprises 12 residues. Germline-derived CDR1 and CDR2 are SGHNT and YYREEE (reference sequence). Trimming removed 2 bases at V and 5 bases at J, with 8 bases between. The CDR3 region is CASSLGRDEQYF. For the CDR3, the DNA is TGTGCCAGCAGCTTAGGCAGGGACGAGCAGTACTTC.

This clone was recorded a few times. This chain uses TRBV7-2 with TRBJ2-3; D is unclear. The germline V and J ends were trimmed by 0 bases and 0 bases, with 10 bases remaining between them. Per germline, CDR1 SGHTA and CDR2 FQGNSA. CDR3 length equals 16 residues. Here the CDR3 DNA reads TGTGCCAGCAGCTTAGCAGGGATTAGAAGCACAGATACGCAGTATTTT. Translating it yields CASSLAGIRSTDTQYF.

The gene calls are TRBV5-1 and TRBJ1-5, with 11 nucleotides matching TRBD1. The CDR3 has 14 amino acids. V lost 4 bases and J lost 5; bases outside the gene matches: 2. Germline V lookup: CDR1 SGHRS, CDR2 YFSETQ. The CDR3 region has the DNA TGCGCCAGCAGCCAGGGACAGGGGGATCAGCCCCAGCATTTT. Residues: CASSQGQGDQPQHF.

As DNA, the CDR3 is TGTGCCAGCAGCCCAAAGAATGAGCAGTTCTTC. Protein product: CASSPKNEQFF. J is TRBJ2-1 and V is TRBV7-2; unclear D gene. V was trimmed by 5 bases and J by 7 bases, leaving 6 bases between them. The CDR3 sequence is 11 residues long. Looked up from germline, CDR1 is SGHTA and CDR2 is FQGNSA.

The chain links TRBV7-3 to TRBJ2-1; 7 positions match TRBD1. After removal of 6 bases from V and 4 bases from J, the junction contained 12 bases not matched to a gene. The CDR3 totals 16 residues. The germline V gene has CDR1 SGHTA and CDR2 FQGTGA. The CDR3 loop reads CASSAGGRSVYNEQFF. The DNA of the CDR3 is TGTGCCAGCAGTGCAGGGGGAAGATCCGTTTACAATGAGCAGTTCTTC.

This clone was observed once. V is TRBV24-1 and J is TRBJ2-1; possibly TRBD2 for D (6 bases). This CDR3 contains 14 residues. V gave up 6 bases and J gave up 1 base, with 9 bases separating them. Looked up from germline, CDR1 is KGHDR and CDR2 is SFDVKD. This CDR3 is CATSHRGSYNEQFF. DNA of the CDR3: TGTGCCACCAGTCACCGGGGGTCCTACAATGAGCAGTTCTTC.

The chain is built from TRBV5-1 and TRBJ2-7; D is uncertain. V lost 1 base to trimming and J lost 3 bases, with 8 bases between them. CDR1 and CDR2 from the germline V gene are SGHRS and YFSETQ. This CDR3 contains 13 residues. CDR3 sequence: CASSLLQDYEQYF. The CDR3 DNA is TGCGCCAGCAGCTTGTTACAAGACTACGAGCAGTACTTC.

The rearrangement links TRBV2 to TRBJ1-2, with D perhaps matching TRBD1 (6 bases). The V end was cut by 4 bases, the J end by 4 bases, with 13 bases between. CDR1 and CDR2 from the germline V gene are SNHLY and FYNNEI. CDR3 length: 14 amino acids. The CDR3 sequence is CASSVQGYFYGYTF. The DNA for the CDR3 is TGTGCCAGCAGTGTTCAGGGGTATTTCTATGGCTACACCTTC.

The V call is TRBV18, the J call TRBJ1-1; no definite D call. The CDR3 spans 14 residues. Trimming took 3 bases from V and 0 from J, leaving 8 bases between them. From germline, CDR1 is KGHSH and CDR2 LQKENI. The CDR3 DNA reads TGTGCCAGCTCACCGGATCTCATGAACACTGAAGCTTTCTTT. It translates to CASSPDLMNTEAFF. Full variable domain (remainder filled in from reference TRBV18 and TRBJ1-1): NAGVMQNPRHLVRRRGQEARLRCSPMKGHSHVYWYRQLPEEGLKFMVYLQKENIIDESGMPKERFSAEFPKEGPSILRIQQVVRGDSAAYFCASSPDLMNTEAFFGQGTRLTVV.

This chain links TRBV6-5 with TRBJ1-2, with D possibly being TRBD1 (6 bases). Trimming left V 5 bases short and J 6 bases short, with 16 bases between. The CDR3 loop spans 14 amino acids. Germline CDR1 and CDR2: MNHEY and SVGAGI. CDR3 in amino acids: CASSRLGARDGYTF. The CDR3 bases are TGTGCCAGCAGTCGGCTGGGGGCTCGTGATGGCTACACCTTC.

The rearrangement uses TRBV14 and TRBJ1-1; D is ambiguous. The V gene's germline CDR1 is SGHDN and CDR2 FVKESK. Trimming took 0 bases from V and 5 from J, leaving 19 bases between them. The CDR3 runs 17 residues. In nucleotides, the CDR3 is TGTGCCAGCAGCCAAGAAGACCGGCCGGGAAGAGGGACTGAAGCTTTCTTT. Translating gives CASSQEDRPGRGTEAFF. The full variable domain, with the rest looked up from reference TRBV14 and TRBJ1-1, is EAGVTQFPSHSVIEKGQTVTLRCDPISGHDNLYWYRRVMGKEIKFLLHFVKESKQDESGMPNNRFLAERTGGTYSTLKVQPAELEDSGVYFCASSQEDRPGRGTEAFFGQGTRLTVV.

The genes are TRBV6-1 and TRBJ2-3, with 12 bases that match TRBD1. CDR1 and CDR2 (germline): MNHNS, SASEGT. CDR3 length: 16 residues. Trimming removed 1 base from V and 6 bases from J; junction bases left unmatched: 5. The CDR3 region is CASSEGGTGGADTQYF. CDR3 bases: TGTGCCAGCAGTGAAGGCGGGACAGGGGGCGCGGATACGCAGTATTTT.

This clone was observed a few times. The chain links TRBV19 to TRBJ1-1, with D perhaps TRBD1 (6 bases). Germline values: CDR1 LNHDA, CDR2 SQIVND (reference sequence). V dropped 2 bases and J dropped 4 bases, with 14 bases sitting between them. There are 15 residues in the CDR3. The CDR3 DNA follows: TGTGCCAGTAGTATACAACAGGGAGGAGGCACTGAAGCTTTCTTT. The encoded protein is CASSIQQGGGTEAFF. Full variable domain (missing parts from reference TRBV19 and TRBJ1-1): DGGITQSPKYLFRKEGQNVTLSCEQNLNHDAMYWYRQDPGQGLRLIYYSQIVNDFQKGDIAEGYSVSREKKESFPLTVTSAQKNPTAFYLCASSIQQGGGTEAFFGQGTRLTVV.

The CDR3 nucleotides are TGTGCCAGCAGTTTAACCTCTCCTAGCGGTTCCTTCTACGAGCAGTACTTC. Residues: CASSLTSPSGSFYEQYF. This chain uses TRBV28 with TRBJ2-7, with TRBD2 identical over 7 bases. Germline V CDR1 and CDR2: MDHEN, SYDVKM. With V trimmed by 2 bases and J by 3 bases, 13 bases remained unmatched. This CDR3 is 17 amino acids long.

The rearrangement joins TRBV6-1 to TRBJ1-5; no firm D call. The CDR3 sequence is 17 residues long. CDR1 is MNHNS, CDR2 SASEGT, per germline. The V and J ends lost 2 bases and 0 bases respectively, with 14 bases between them. CDR3 DNA sequence: TGTGCCAGCAGTGAAAAGGCCAGCACTTATAGCAATCAGCCCCAGCATTTT. The encoded protein is CASSEKASTYSNQPQHF.

The rearrangement uses TRBV18 and TRBJ1-6, with TRBD1 matching over 9 bases. The germline CDR1 and CDR2 sequences are KGHSH and LQKENI. The J segment lost 10 bases and the V segment lost 3 bases, leaving 16 bases of the junction unmatched. This CDR3 has 18 residues. For the CDR3, the DNA is TGTGCCAGCTCACCTTATCCCCCCCCGGGACAGGGAGGCTCACCCCTCCACTTT. Its translation is CASSPYPPPGQGGSPLHF.

The V gene is TRBV19, the J gene TRBJ1-1; no clear D. The CDR3 runs to 19 residues. From germline, CDR1 is LNHDA and CDR2 SQIVND (reference sequence). V was cut by 1 base and J by 1 base, with 22 bases left in between. The CDR3, as DNA: TGTGCCAGTAGTATAGGGACTTTTAGAGGGATTAGGGAGAACACTGAAGCTTTCTTT. Its protein is CASSIGTFRGIRENTEAFF.

This clone was detected only once. The rearrangement links TRBV27 to TRBJ1-5, with TRBD1 as a possible D gene (5 bases). The V end lost 10 bases, the J end lost 6 bases, and 19 bases lay between the germline ends. CDR1 and CDR2 (germline): MNHEY, SMNVEV (reference sequence). CDR3 length: 14 residues. The CDR3 reads CATQGTGRFQPQHF. The DNA for the CDR3 is TGTGCCACTCAAGGGACGGGACGATTTCAGCCCCAGCATTTT.

V gene TRBV19 combines with J gene TRBJ1-2, with D maybe TRBD1 (5 bases). Trimming left V 5 bases short and J 2 bases short, with 18 bases between. In germline, CDR1 is LNHDA, CDR2 SQIVND (reference sequence). The CDR3 covers 16 residues. The DNA for the CDR3 is TGTGCCAGTAGTTCCCTAAATGCAGGGAGCAACTATGGCTACACCTTC. This translates into CASSSLNAGSNYGYTF.